Listed below are T cell receptor beta chains from one sample, sequenced in a study of T cell repertoires in cytomegalovirus infection. TCRdb re-called the reads through MiXCR, storing one row per CDR3 protein. The sample holds about 440,000 distinct CDR3 sequences, roughly 31% seen once. Sample: PBMCs. These receptor sequences come from a human donor in good health (CMV status not recorded). Some clones in this sample may be carry-over from other donors' samples. CDR3s include the opening cysteine and the closing phenylalanine or tryptophan. D genes are given only for firm matches. Some rows have no size entry. The others give once, few or many, or a class for an expanded clone.

TGTGCCAGCAGCTTAGGGGGGGCGTATGGCTACACCTTC	CASSLGGAYGYTF	.	many	TRBV7-9	TRBJ1-2
TGTGCCAGTAGTATTACCGGGACTAGGCGCGATGAGCAGTTCTTC	CASSITGTRRDEQFF	TRBD2	few	TRBV19	TRBJ2-1
TGTGCCAGCAGCTTTATCACAGGGGGCTTGAGCTATGGCTACACCTTC	CASSFITGGLSYGYTF	TRBD1	many	TRBV7-2	TRBJ1-2
TGTGCCTGGAGTGTGAGGATCTACGAGCAGTACTTC	CAWSVRIYEQYF	.	.	TRBV30	TRBJ2-7
TGCAGTGCTAGGGGAAACGGGCCGGGACAGGACTTCACCGGGGAGCTGTTTTTT	CSARGNGPGQDFTGELFF	TRBD1	.	TRBV20-1	TRBJ2-2
TGTGCCAGCAGCGTAAATCTAGAAGCTTTCTTT	CASSVNLEAFF	.	.	TRBV11-2	TRBJ1-1
TGTGCCACCCGGGACAGGGCCCTCGGTACGCAGTATTTT	CATRDRALGTQYF	TRBD1	few	TRBV6-2/TRBV6-3	TRBJ2-3
TGTGCCAGCAGGACGACGACTGAGCAGTTCTTC	CASRTTTEQFF	.	.	TRBV27	TRBJ2-1
TGTGCCAGAAGGACCGGGACAGCAGACACGCAGTATTTT	CARRTGTADTQYF	TRBD1	.	TRBV6-5	TRBJ2-3
TGTGCCAGCAGCTTTTATCTCGACGCGGACTATGGCTACACCTTC	CASSFYLDADYGYTF	.	many	TRBV7-2	TRBJ1-2
TGCGCCGGCAGCAGACTAGCGGGGCAAGAGACCCAGTACTTC	CAGSRLAGQETQYF	TRBD2	.	TRBV5-8	TRBJ2-5
TGCGCCAGCAGCCAGGCCGGGACAGGGGGTCCACCCCTCCACTTT	CASSQAGTGGPPLHF	TRBD1	few	TRBV4-1	TRBJ1-6
TGCAGTGCTAGAGAAGGCAGATCCTACGAGCAGTACTTC	CSAREGRSYEQYF	.	few	TRBV20-1	TRBJ2-7
TGTGCCAGCAGCCAAGATCGGGCAAGGAATGAAAAACTGTTTTTT	CASSQDRARNEKLFF	.	.	TRBV3-1	TRBJ1-4
TGTGCCAGTAGGCGGGGAATCCCCGGGGAGCTGTTTTTT	CASRRGIPGELFF	.	.	TRBV27	TRBJ2-2
TGTGCCAGCAGTTCCCCCTCCGGGGCCAGTGGGGCCAACGTCCTGACTTTC	CASSSPSGASGANVLTF	.	few	TRBV7-3	TRBJ2-6
TGCGCCAGCAGCCACTCTAGCGGGGGAGATACGCAGTATTTT	CASSHSSGGDTQYF	TRBD2	few	TRBV4-3	TRBJ2-3
TGTGCCAGCAGTCCTCCGGCGGGCAGGTCCTACAATGAGCAGTTCTTC	CASSPPAGRSYNEQFF	.	few	TRBV7-9	TRBJ2-1
TGTGCCAGCAGCCCCGGGACAGAAAACTACGAGCAGTACTTC	CASSPGTENYEQYF	TRBD1	many	TRBV7-6	TRBJ2-7
TGTGCCAGCAGCTTACTCCGGGACCGTTCCTACGAGCAGTACTTC	CASSLLRDRSYEQYF	.	.	TRBV7-2	TRBJ2-7
TGTGCCAGCAGCTATTGGACGGTAGAGAACACTGAAGCTTTCTTT	CASSYWTVENTEAFF	.	medium-sized	TRBV7-9	TRBJ1-1
TGTGCCATCAGTGAGCCGGGACAGGGGGGCTACAATGAGCAGTTCTTC	CAISEPGQGGYNEQFF	TRBD1	.	TRBV10-3	TRBJ2-1
TGTGCCAGCAGCTTAGGAACGGAGGGCTACACCTTC	CASSLGTEGYTF	.	many	TRBV11-2	TRBJ1-2
TGTGCCAGCAGTGGGGGGACAGGGAGAGAGCAGTACTTC	CASSGGTGREQYF	TRBD1	.	TRBV12-3/TRBV12-4	TRBJ2-7
TGTGCCAGCAGCCCGGAGGGGACCCAAGAGACCCAGTACTTC	CASSPEGTQETQYF	.	many	TRBV7-6	TRBJ2-5
TGTGCCAGCAGTATGACAGGACTCATCTATGGCTACACCTTC	CASSMTGLIYGYTF	.	few	TRBV12-3/TRBV12-4	TRBJ1-2
TGTGCCAGCAGTTTTAGCGTAGTCAGAGACACCGGGGAGCTGGTTTTT	CASSFSVVRDTGELVF	.	once	TRBV6-5	TRBJ2-2
TGTGCCACCAGTGAGCCCGGACAGGGGGAATATACCGGGGAGCTGTTTTTT	CATSEPGQGEYTGELFF	TRBD1	.	TRBV24-1	TRBJ2-2
TGCGCCAGCAGCCCGGGTTGGGGGACAGGGTACGAGCAGTACTTC	CASSPGWGTGYEQYF	TRBD1	.	TRBV5-1	TRBJ2-7